This TCR beta chain appears in the sequencing data of a study of T cell changes during pregnancy in multiple sclerosis. Germline CDR1 reads MDHEN; CDR2 reads SYDVKM. After removal of 2 bases from V and 4 bases from J, the junction contained 5 bases not matched to a gene. This CDR3 has 15 residues. Libraries were prepared by immunoSEQ multiplex PCR; TCRdb keeps only in-frame clonotypes and omits some of them. The sample yields over 50,000 clones, 70% to 90% seen once. This TCR came from a female donor with multiple sclerosis, enrolled in a pregnancy study. The sequencing used peripheral blood, collected in the first trimester of pregnancy. This sequence joins TRBV28 and TRBJ1-1; TRBD1 matches 9 bases. The CDR3 DNA sequence: TGTGCCAGCAGTTTAGCGGGACAGGGCGCCACTGAAGCTTTCTTT. Encoded protein: CASSLAGQGATEAFF.